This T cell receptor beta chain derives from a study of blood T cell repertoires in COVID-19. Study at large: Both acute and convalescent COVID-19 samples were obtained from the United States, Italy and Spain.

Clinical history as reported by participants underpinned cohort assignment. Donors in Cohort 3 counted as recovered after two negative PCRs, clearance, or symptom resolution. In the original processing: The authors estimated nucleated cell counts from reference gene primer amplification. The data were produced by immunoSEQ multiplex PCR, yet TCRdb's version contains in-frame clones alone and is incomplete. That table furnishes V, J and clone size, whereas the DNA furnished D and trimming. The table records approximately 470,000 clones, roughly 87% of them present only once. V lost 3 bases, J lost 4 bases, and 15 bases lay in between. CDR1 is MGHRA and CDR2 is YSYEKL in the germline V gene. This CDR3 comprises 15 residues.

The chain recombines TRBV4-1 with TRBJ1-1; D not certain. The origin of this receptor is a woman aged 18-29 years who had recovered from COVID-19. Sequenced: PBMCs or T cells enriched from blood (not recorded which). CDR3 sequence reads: CASSHRGGRSTEAFF. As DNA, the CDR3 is TGCGCCAGCAGCCACCGTGGTGGGAGGAGCACTGAAGCTTTCTTT.